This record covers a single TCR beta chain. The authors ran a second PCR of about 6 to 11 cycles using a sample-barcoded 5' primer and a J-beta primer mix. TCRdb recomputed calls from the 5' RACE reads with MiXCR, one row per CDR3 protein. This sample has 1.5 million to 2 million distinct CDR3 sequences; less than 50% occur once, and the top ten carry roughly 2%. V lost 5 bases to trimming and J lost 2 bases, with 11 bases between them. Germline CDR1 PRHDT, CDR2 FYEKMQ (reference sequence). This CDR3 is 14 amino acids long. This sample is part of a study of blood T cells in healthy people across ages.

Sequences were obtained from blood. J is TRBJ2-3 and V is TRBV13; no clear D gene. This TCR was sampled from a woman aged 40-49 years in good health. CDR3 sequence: CASSPLYPTDTQYF. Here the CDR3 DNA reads TGTGCCAGCAGCCCCCTATACCCCACAGATACGCAGTATTTT.